This T cell receptor (beta chain) came from a study of CXCR3-negative and CXCR3-positive naive CD8 T cells. On the study more broadly: Some 140 million TRB reads were obtained in total, which works out to about 1.5 +/- 0.3 million per library. Regarding the study as a whole: Higher TRB CDR3 hydrophobicity marked CXCR3-positive naive cells relative to CXCR3-negative naive cells.

Remarks on this clonotype: Its antigen is not known.

The authors prepared UMI-labeled TRB cDNA libraries by 5' RACE. TCRdb re-called the 5' RACE reads; every CDR3 protein appears as one record, without DNA. The sample yields tens of thousands of distinct CDR3 sequences, of which the top ten take up around 0.5%. Every CD8+ subset sample held a few hundred thousand flow-sorted cells, done in triplicate. The origin of this receptor is a human donor in good health. Some clones in this sample may be carry-over from other donors' samples. The sample consisted of naive CXCR3+ CD8+ T cells from blood. Subset here: CD45RO-CCR7+CD27+CD95- naive CD8+ T cells expressing CXCR3 (TNR3+).

The CDR3 spells CSVEEGGTEAFF. This rearrangement joins TRBV29-1 to TRBJ1-1. CDR3 length equals 12 residues. Germline CDR1 reads SQVTM; CDR2 reads ANQGSEA.